The clone carrying this T cell receptor (beta chain) was seen only a few times. Using its own MiXCR run on the 5' RACE reads, TCRdb lists one record per CDR3 protein. The top ten hold 2.9% of the sample, which has about 38,000 distinct CDR3 sequences, 8.2% seen once. This entry belongs to a study of chronic HIV infection and antiretroviral therapy. Germline assignment: CDR1 SGHTA and CDR2 FQGNSA. The ends were cut back, 5 bases at V and 4 bases at J, with 11 bases in the middle. This CDR3 region has 13 residues. The source material was peripheral blood. This chain connects TRBV7-2 to TRBJ2-5; D is possibly TRBD2 (6 bases). The receptor was derived from an adult who had HIV and had not received antiretroviral therapy, or was an uninfected healthy control (not recorded which). The CDR3 DNA sequence: TGTGCCAGCAGCCTGACTAGTGCAGAGACCCAGTACTTC. The encoded protein is CASSLTSAETQYF.